This T cell receptor beta chain was documented in a study of blood T cells in healthy people across ages. General observations from the study: PBMCs were not sorted, which prevented a conclusive comparison of naive versus antigen-experienced cells. The authors considered diversity estimates from one million T cells to be underestimates.

Note on this clonotype: Its antigen is unknown.

For the second PCR, which ran for roughly 6 to 12 cycles, a sample-barcoded 5' primer and a J-beta primer mix were used. Via MiXCR, TCRdb re-called the 5' RACE reads, giving one row per CDR3 protein. This table holds approximately 830,000 distinct CDR3 sequences, 62% found once. The CDR3 spans 14 residues. Germline V gene data show CDR1 as SNHLY and CDR2 as FYNNEI. The chain uses TRBV2 and TRBJ2-7; no firm D call. The J call may be faulty, since TRBJ2-5 better matches the DNA end. The sample consisted of blood. The clonotype was recovered from a man aged 25 to 45 in good health. CDR3 protein: CASSPIRGGETQYF. CDR3 sequence (DNA): TGTGCCAGCAGTCCCATCAGAGGTGGAGAGACCCAGTACTTC.